This paragraph covers one T cell receptor (beta chain) sequence. V was pared by 8 bases and J by 1 base, with 12 bases between. CDR3 length equals 14 residues. The germline gives CDR1 GTSNPN, CDR2 SVGIG (reference sequence). The sample comes from a study of blood T cell repertoires in COVID-19. For the study at large: Material from acute and convalescent COVID-19 was sourced from the United States, Italy and Spain. From T cells, B-cell-depleted T cells, or PBMCs came the material, which was cDNA or gDNA.

How the authors handled the data: Reference gene primer amplification yielded estimated nucleated cell counts. Assay used: immunoSEQ multiplex PCR; TCRdb lists only in-frame clones, some missing. For V, J and clone size, that table is used; D and trimming come from the DNA. The repertoire holds around 79,000 clones, with approximately 80% as singletons. The chain is built from TRBV30 and TRBJ2-6; D possibly corresponds to TRBD1 (6 bases). The receptor comes from a woman aged 60-75 years with acute or convalescent COVID-19. Sample: peripheral blood. This CDR3 is CALTQGSGANVLTF. The CDR3 DNA is TGTGCCCTAACCCAGGGGTCTGGGGCCAACGTCCTGACTTTC. Using reference TRBV30 and TRBJ2-6 for the parts outside the CDR3, the full variable domain is SQTIHQWPATLVQPVGSPLSLECTVEGTSNPNLYWYRQAAGRGLQLLFYSVGIGQISSEVPQNLSASRPQDRQFILSSKKLLLSDSGFYLCALTQGSGANVLTFGAGSRLTVL.